The clone carrying this TCR beta chain was seen only once. Its antigen is not known. These data are taken from a study of T cells in Graves' hyperthyroidism and ophthalmopathy. General study findings and limits: The model made its ophthalmopathy prediction, and onset followed a median 6.5 months later.

This CDR3 region has 12 residues. Trimming at V came to 5 bases and at J to 12 bases, leaving 8 bases not matched to a gene. Germline V gives CDR1 SNHLY, CDR2 FYNNEI. Using RNA transcripts as the source, TCR beta CDR3 regions were amplified. When the TCR CDR3 underwent first-round RT-PCR, the HTBI primer set was used. MiXCR was run by TCRdb on the multiplex PCR reads, yielding one entry per CDR3 protein. This table has approximately 560,000 distinct CDR3 sequences, roughly 50% appearing once. Diagnoses were established using clinical symptoms, serum thyroxine and TRAb, thyroid ultrasound and orbital computed tomography.

The chain recombines TRBV2 with TRBJ2-5; 8 bases fit TRBD2. This receptor was taken from a woman aged 18 to 35 with Graves' hyperthyroidism. Sequenced input: peripheral blood or thyroid tissue (not recorded which). The CDR3 bases are TGTGCCAGCAGTTCCCTGGGACTAGAAAAGTACTTC. This translates into CASSSLGLEKYF.